A single T cell receptor beta chain is shown here with its context. Its antigen is currently unknown. The entry originates in a study of graft-versus-host responses after intestinal transplantation. Study in general: Multivisceral, liver-intestinal, or isolated intestinal transplants were performed in recipients.

CDR3 length: 19 amino acids. Trimming took 0 bases from V and 2 from J; bases not matched to a gene: 11. Germline values: CDR1 LGHNA, CDR2 YSLEER. General study results and limits: Investigators detected GvH clones in recipient marrow, with some emerging earlier in ileum or blood.

The protocol was immunoSEQ multiplex PCR, while the TCRdb copy is restricted to in-frame clones and leaves out a portion. The sample consists of about 50,000 clones, 80% to 95% of them appearing once. The receptor comes from a human donor who was the organ donor for an intestinal transplant. Sequencing was performed on unstimulated CD4+ T cells sorted from spleen or lymph node cells, taken before transplant. The J gene is TRBJ2-3, the V gene TRBV4-3; 10 bases agree with TRBD2. The CDR3 protein is CASSQDRSRTSGATDTQYF. The CDR3 DNA follows: TGCGCCAGCAGCCAAGATAGGTCGCGGACTAGCGGAGCCACAGATACGCAGTATTTT.